The 17 T cell receptor beta chains reported below all come from one sample, sequenced in a study of Ad26.COV2.S vaccination and SARS-CoV-2 variants. Treatment given: roughly 18 received Ad26.COV2.S at low or high dose, single or two shots; 5 received placebo; per-sample allocation not given. Specimens were obtained on day 63 following the first vaccine or placebo injection. Only in-frame clones appear in the TCRdb table, and some are missing; sequencing was by immunoSEQ multiplex PCR. The sample includes roughly 350,000 clones, 86% seen only once; the top ten take about 11%. The sample was peripheral blood, taken in a trial of Ad26.COV2.S vaccine versus placebo. All receptors come from a person between 18 and 65 years old who received the Ad26.COV2.S COVID-19 vaccine or a placebo.

This chain connects TRBV4-1 to TRBJ1-2; possible D gene TRBD1, 6 bases. Trimming took off 4 bases at V and 3 bases at J, with 21 bases between the two ends. Germline values: CDR1 MGHRA, CDR2 YSYEKL. CDR3 length equals 17 residues. As DNA, the CDR3 is TGCGCCAGCAGCCCAAGCCTGGGACAATCCAGGCACTATGGCTACACCTTC. It encodes CASSPSLGQSRHYGYTF.

The rearrangement links TRBV2 to TRBJ1-2; tentative D call: TRBD1 (6 bases). V lost 4 bases to trimming and J lost 3 bases, with 9 bases between them. CDR1 and CDR2 from the germline V gene are SNHLY and FYNNEI. The CDR3 loop spans 13 amino acids. CDR3 sequence reads: CASSVRGDYGYTF. In DNA form, the CDR3 reads TGTGCCAGCAGTGTTAGGGGGGACTATGGCTACACCTTC.

CDR3 coding DNA: TGCGCCAGCAGCCAAGTTCCTGGGACAGTTGAGGCTAATGAAAAACTGTTTTTT. This translates into CASSQVPGTVEANEKLFF. J is TRBJ1-4 and V is TRBV4-1, with 7 bases lining up with TRBD1. The CDR3 is 18 amino acids. V was pared by 1 base and J by 3 bases, with 11 bases of the junction left unmatched. Germline values: CDR1 MGHRA, CDR2 YSYEKL.

Notes on this clone: Other nucleotide sequences in the sample specify the same CDR3. The rearrangement joins TRBV5-6 to TRBJ2-7, with D uncertain. This CDR3 has 12 residues. With 2 bases removed from V and 0 bases from J, the gap between germline ends came to 3 bases. Germline loops: CDR1 SGHDT, CDR2 YYEEEE. The CDR3 DNA follows: TGTGCCAGCAGCTTCAGCTCCTACGAGCAGTACTTC. This gives the protein CASSFSSYEQYF.

CDR3 in DNA: TGTGCCAGCAGCTTTCAACCCGGGGAGCTGTTTTTT. Translation: CASSFQPGELFF. The rearrangement uses TRBV3-1 (or the pseudogene TRBV3-2) and TRBJ2-2; D remains unclear. V gave up 5 bases and J gave up 6 bases, with 7 bases separating them. Germline CDR1 reads LGHDT; CDR2 reads YNNKEL (reference sequence). The CDR3 covers 12 residues.

The chain employs TRBV10-2 and TRBJ1-2; TRBD1 aligns across 7 bases. This CDR3 is built from 13 residues. V dropped 3 bases and J dropped 4; count of bases not matched to a gene: 2. Germline CDR1 is WSHSY and CDR2 is SAAADI. CDR3 nucleotide sequence: TGCGCCAGCAGTGACTACAGGGGCTATGGCTACACCTTC. It is translated as CASSDYRGYGYTF.

The gene calls are TRBV27 and TRBJ2-1, with 7 nucleotides matching TRBD2. There are 14 residues in the CDR3. With V trimmed by 11 bases and J by 0 bases, 7 bases remained unmatched. Germline values: CDR1 MNHEY, CDR2 SMNVEV (reference sequence). The CDR3 region has the DNA TGTGCCTCACCCGGCGGGAGCTCCTACAATGAGCAGTTCTTC. Its protein product is CASPGGSSYNEQFF.

The chain uses TRBV3-1 (or the pseudogene TRBV3-2) and TRBJ1-2; no definite D call. With 0 bases removed from V and 8 bases from J, the gap between germline ends came to 7 bases. This CDR3 is 12 amino acids long. Germline V lookup: CDR1 LGHDT, CDR2 YNNKEL (reference sequence). The chain's CDR3 is CASSQDLFGYTF. In DNA, the CDR3 is TGTGCCAGCAGCCAAGATCTCTTCGGCTACACCTTC.

The chain links TRBV25-1 to TRBJ1-4, with 12 bases aligning to TRBD1. With 8 bases clipped from V and 6 bases from J, the junction kept 13 bases outside the gene matches. This CDR3 comprises 17 residues. CDR1 is MGHDK, CDR2 SYGVNS, per germline. DNA of the CDR3: TGTGCCAGCTCCGGCCGGGACAGGGGGCCTTTCTATGAAAAACTGTTTTTT. This gives the protein CASSGRDRGPFYEKLFF.

As for this clone: Other DNA sequences in this sample translate to the same CDR3. The chain couples TRBV24-1 to TRBJ2-5; TRBD1 might be the D (6 bases). The CDR3 sequence is 19 residues long. V lost 1 base to trimming and J lost 4 bases, with 24 bases between them. Per the germline V gene, CDR1 is KGHDR and CDR2 is SFDVKD. CDR3 region: CATSDFGRGRGWGVETQYF. The CDR3, as DNA: TGTGCCACCAGTGATTTTGGCAGGGGAAGAGGCTGGGGCGTAGAGACCCAGTACTTC.

The V call is TRBV5-1, the J call TRBJ1-3; no clear D gene. CDR1 SGHRS and CDR2 YFSETQ come from the germline V gene. The V gene lost 0 bases and the J gene lost 0 bases, with 10 bases spanning the gap. The CDR3 runs 16 residues. The CDR3 spells CASSLAGQNSGNTIYF. The CDR3, as DNA: TGCGCCAGCAGCTTGGCCGGGCAGAACTCTGGAAACACCATATATTTT. The entire variable domain, with the rest obtained from reference TRBV5-1 and TRBJ1-3, is as follows: KAGVTQTPRYLIKTRGQQVTLSCSPISGHRSVSWYQQTPGQGLQFLFEYFSETQRNKGNFPGRFSGRQFSNSRSEMNVSTLELGDSALYLCASSLAGQNSGNTIYFGEGSWLTVV.

The gene calls are TRBV2 and TRBJ2-3; TRBD1 aligns across 10 bases. With 8 bases clipped from V and 6 bases from J, the junction kept 11 bases outside the gene matches. Germline V gene data show CDR1 as SNHLY and CDR2 as FYNNEI. This CDR3 has 15 residues. The CDR3 here is CASGPGDRGVDTQYF. The CDR3 bases are TGTGCCAGCGGGCCCGGGGACAGGGGTGTTGATACGCAGTATTTT. The variable domain in full, with the rest retrieved from reference TRBV2 and TRBJ2-3, is EPEVTQTPSHQVTQMGQEVILRCVPISNHLYFYWYRQILGQKVEFLVSFYNNEISEKSEIFDDQFSVERPDGSNFTLKIRSTKLEDSAMYFCASGPGDRGVDTQYFGPGTRLTVL.

This clone was observed a single time. At the DNA level, this CDR3 is encoded by other sequences in the same sample as well. This chain joins TRBV28 and TRBJ1-5; D is possibly TRBD1 (5 bases). The V and J ends lost 6 bases and 7 bases respectively, with 19 bases between them. Germline lookup yields CDR1 MDHEN and CDR2 SYDVKM. The CDR3 contains 15 residues. The CDR3 nucleotides read TGTGCCAGCAGCCCCCCCACGGGCGGGGGGCAGCCCCAGCATTTT. Translating gives CASSPPTGGGQPQHF.

This clone was detected only a few times. The chain uses TRBV6-5 and TRBJ2-3, with TRBD2 as a possible D gene (5 bases). Germline values: CDR1 MNHEY, CDR2 SVGAGI. This CDR3 is 15 amino acids long. V was cut by 6 bases and J by 2 bases, with 15 bases left in between. The CDR3 nucleotides read TGTGCCAGCAGCGGTGGAGCGGACCCCACAGATACGCAGTATTTT. Its translation is CASSGGADPTDTQYF.

This chain links TRBV3-1 (or the pseudogene TRBV3-2) with TRBJ2-7; D is unclear. Germline CDR1 and CDR2: LGHDT and YNNKEL (reference sequence). The CDR3 is 15 amino acids. Trimming cost V 0 bases and J 3 bases, with 12 bases left between them. CDR3 amino acids: CASSQDMNPGYEQYF. CDR3 in DNA: TGTGCCAGCAGCCAAGATATGAACCCGGGCTACGAGCAGTACTTC.

The J gene is TRBJ2-1, the V gene TRBV6-5, with D possibly being TRBD2 (6 bases). The CDR3 spans 13 residues. The germline V and J ends were trimmed by 7 bases and 6 bases, with 13 bases remaining between them. Germline CDR1 MNHEY, CDR2 SVGAGI. The CDR3, as DNA: TGTGCCAGCAACGCCGGGACTTTCAATGAGCAGTTCTTC. Translated, it gives CASNAGTFNEQFF.

The rearrangement joins TRBV14 to TRBJ2-7, with 8 bases matching TRBD2. Trimming at V came to 1 base and at J to 2 bases, leaving 7 bases not matched to a gene. This CDR3 has 16 residues. The germline V gene has CDR1 SGHDN and CDR2 FVKESK. CDR3 sequence reads: CASSQAAGALAYEQYF. DNA of the CDR3: TGTGCCAGCAGCCAAGCAGCGGGAGCCCTGGCCTACGAGCAGTACTTC.